Below, 12 T cell receptor beta chains from the same sample are listed, as sequenced in a study of graft-versus-host responses after intestinal transplantation (dated by TCRdb to 2020 to 2023). Taken with the paper, the label for time point translates to: cells obtained before transplantation from donor or recipient. Library preparation was by the immunoSEQ multiplex PCR assay. Imported from immuneACCESS, the table was reduced by TCRdb to in-frame sequences with V and J called. These copies leave out some clones; in studies compared against another copy, an unresolved V gene accounts for under half, and the cause of the remainder is not known. This sample has roughly 110,000 clones in its table, and around 94% of those were observed once. 0.2% to 0.25% of the sample lies in the top ten. The antigens these receptors bind are not known. Source: unstimulated CD4+ T cells sorted from spleen or lymph node cells, taken before transplant. The source is a human donor who was the organ donor for an intestinal transplant.

The V call is TRBV6-5, the J call TRBJ2-7, with TRBD1 as a possible D gene (6 bases). Germline CDR1 is MNHEY and CDR2 is SVGAGI. This CDR3 has 15 amino acids. Trimming took 5 bases from V and 2 from J, leaving 16 bases between them. This CDR3 reads CASSTQYRDTYEQYF. The CDR3 DNA is TGTGCCAGCAGTACGCAATACAGGGATACCTACGAGCAGTACTTC.

With respect to this clone: The same CDR3 can be traced to other DNA sequences in this sample. V gene TRBV20-1 combines with J gene TRBJ2-3; D is undetermined. Trimming removed 3 bases at V and 0 bases at J, with 1 base between. Germline V lookup: CDR1 DFQATT, CDR2 SNEGSKA (reference sequence). The CDR3 is made up of 11 amino acids. The CDR3, as DNA: TGCAGTGCTAGTAGCACAGATACGCAGTATTTT. It is translated as CSASSTDTQYF.

This chain joins TRBV6-6 and TRBJ1-2; maybe TRBD1 (5 bases). With 5 bases removed from V and 5 bases from J, the gap between germline ends came to 9 bases. The length of the CDR3 is 12 residues. The germline V gene encodes CDR1 MNHNY and CDR2 SVGAGI (reference sequence). The CDR3 nucleotides read TGTGCCAGCAGTGGCGGGGGGTATGGCTACACCTTC. As protein: CASSGGGYGYTF.

About this clone itself: The germline gene is not matched at one end of the junction; a read error may be the cause. The rearrangement joins TRBV7-2 to TRBJ2-2; D may correspond to TRBD1 or TRBD2 (5 bases each). In germline, CDR1 is SGHTA, CDR2 FQGNSA. The CDR3 is 15 residues long. The chain's CDR3 is CASSVALMGAGELFF. DNA of the CDR3: TGTGCCAGCAGCGTAGCGCTTATGGGGGCCGGGGAGCTGTTTTTT.

V and J are TRBV6-1 and TRBJ1-2, with 7 positions matching TRBD1. Germline V gene data show CDR1 as MNHNS and CDR2 as SASEGT. The V segment lost 3 bases and the J segment 0 bases; nucleotides outside the gene matches: 7. This CDR3 region has 16 residues. CDR3 DNA: TGTGCCAGCAGTGAGAGGAAAGGGGGCCCTAACTATGGCTACACCTTC. It is translated as CASSERKGGPNYGYTF.

The chain couples TRBV19 to TRBJ1-1; D gene ambiguous. The CDR3 runs to 12 residues. Germline V CDR1 and CDR2: LNHDA, SQIVND (reference sequence). V lost 3 bases to trimming and J lost 4 bases, with 6 bases between them. Written as DNA, the CDR3 is TGTGCCAGTAGTATCGCGGGCACTGAAGCTTTCTTT. This codes for CASSIAGTEAFF.

The chain employs TRBV2 and TRBJ1-1, with D possibly TRBD1 on 6 matching bases. The CDR3 runs 13 residues. Germline CDR1 is SNHLY and CDR2 is FYNNEI. V was cut by 6 bases and J by 4 bases, with 12 bases left in between. The chain's CDR3 is CASRYRVSTEAFF. The CDR3 DNA sequence: TGTGCCAGCAGGTACAGGGTAAGCACTGAAGCTTTCTTT.

The chain combines TRBV28 with TRBJ2-7, with D perhaps TRBD1 or TRBD2 (5 bases each). The germline V gene encodes CDR1 MDHEN and CDR2 SYDVKM. The CDR3 sequence is 13 residues long. Trimming took off 11 bases at V and 2 bases at J, with 16 bases between the two ends. As DNA, the CDR3 is TGTGCCGTACTCCGGGGCGGCACCTACGAGCAGTACTTC. Its protein product is CAVLRGGTYEQYF.

The V gene is TRBV6-5, the J gene TRBJ1-1, with D maybe TRBD1 (5 bases). This CDR3 comprises 14 residues. Trimming removed 6 bases from V and 6 bases from J, with 17 bases in between. Germline V gene sequence: CDR1 MNHEY, CDR2 SVGAGI. The CDR3 sequence is CASRPREVIPEAFF. In nucleotides, the CDR3 is TGTGCCAGCAGACCCAGGGAGGTGATCCCTGAAGCTTTCTTT.

This clone occurred once. The rearrangement joins TRBV19 to TRBJ2-4; D not resolved. V was clipped by 4 bases and J by 1 base, with 14 bases between them. Per the germline V gene, CDR1 is LNHDA and CDR2 is SQIVND (reference sequence). The CDR3 length is 16 residues. CDR3 in amino acids: CASSKGFGIAKNIQYF. DNA of the CDR3: TGTGCCAGTAGTAAAGGTTTCGGAATCGCCAAAAACATTCAGTACTTC.

Notes on this clone: Germline and junction disagree at one end, which may indicate a read error. The chain employs TRBV4-1 and TRBJ2-1; 11 bases map to TRBD2. CDR1 and CDR2 from the germline V gene are MGHRA and YSYEKL. This CDR3 contains 16 residues. As DNA, the CDR3 is TGTGCCAGCAGCCCCACTTGGGGGACTAGCGGCAATGAGCAGTTCTTC. Residues: CASSPTWGTSGNEQFF.

This clone came up once. The chain employs TRBV27 and TRBJ2-1; D uncertain. Germline CDR1 MNHEY, CDR2 SMNVEV (reference sequence). This CDR3 spans 14 amino acids. Between the trimmed V and J ends, which lost 4 bases and 5 bases, there was a span of 12 bases. The CDR3: CASSSIARNNEQFF. DNA for the CDR3: TGTGCCAGCAGTTCTATCGCCCGGAACAATGAGCAGTTCTTC.